This TCR beta chain is from a study of high-grade serous ovarian cancer treatment subgroups. The wider study: Samples averaged around 14,000 reads and approximately 7,000 unique TCR beta rearrangements.

Study-wide results and limits: Tumors within one patient showed repertoire similarity of about 0.095 to 0.85.

V lost 6 bases, J lost 0 bases, and 10 bases lay in between. CDR3 length equals 13 residues. CDR1 is SGHNT, CDR2 YYREEE, per germline (reference sequence). As to this clone: Its antigen is not identified.

Sequenced by immunoSEQ multiplex PCR; TCRdb stores in-frame clones only, minus some. The table includes almost 4,500 clones, approximately 76% detected once. Tumor samples were taken before definitive surgery or chemotherapy. The V and J genes are TRBV5-4 and TRBJ2-7; TRBD1 is a possible D gene (5 bases). The TCR originated in a human donor with high-grade serous ovarian cancer. Sequencing was carried out using tumor tissue. The CDR3 region is CASTHRNSYEQYF. The CDR3 DNA is TGTGCCAGCACCCACAGGAACTCCTACGAGCAGTACTTC.